The 24 T cell receptor beta chains below come from one sample, sequenced in a study of post-analysis software for immune sequencing data. Study results and limitations: Patients carried roughly 5 TRBV segments more frequently than controls did, and TRBV5-6, TRBV5-1 and TRBV20-1 were among them.

Libraries were made from TCR beta cDNA, and they carried unique molecular identifiers. TCRdb passed the PCR reads through MiXCR, listing each CDR3 protein once. The sample yields 650,000 to 900,000 distinct CDR3 sequences, just over 45% seen once. Their target antigens are unknown. The specimen sequenced was blood. These receptors came from a girl between 10 and 17 years old with multiple sclerosis.

This clonotype has only a few counts. The rearrangement uses TRBV9 and TRBJ2-7; 7 bases line up with TRBD1. CDR3 size: 15 residues. J gave up 0 bases and V 0 bases, and 3 bases lay outside the gene matches. CDR1 is SGDLS and CDR2 is YYNGEE in the germline V gene. The CDR3 sequence is CASSVGAGGSYEQYF. The CDR3 DNA follows: TGTGCCAGCAGCGTAGGCGCAGGGGGCTCCTACGAGCAGTACTTC.

The chain carries TRBV27 and TRBJ2-1; D is unclear. CDR3 length: 14 residues. The V gene's germline CDR1 is MNHEY and CDR2 SMNVEV (reference sequence). V was cut by 3 bases and J by 3 bases, with 9 bases left in between. The CDR3 loop is CASSLARFYNEQFF. DNA for the CDR3: TGTGCCAGCAGTTTGGCGAGATTCTACAATGAGCAGTTCTTC.

The rearrangement joins TRBV7-9 to TRBJ1-2, with D possibly TRBD1 on 5 matching bases. This CDR3 has 12 residues. Trimming stripped 4 bases from V and 13 bases from J, with 16 bases between. The V gene's germline CDR1 is SEHNR and CDR2 FQNEAQ (reference sequence). CDR3 DNA: TGTGCCAGCAGCTCTGGGGGGTTTGAGACCACCTTC. Translating gives CASSSGGFETTF. The full variable domain, rest sourced from reference TRBV7-9 and TRBJ1-2, is DTGVSQNPRHKITKRGQNVTFRCDPISEHNRLYWYRQTLGQGPEFLTYFQNEAQLEKSRLLSDRFSAERPKGSFSTLEIQRTEQGDSAMYLCASSSGGFETTFGSGTRLTVV.

CDR3 sequence: CASSHLSSEQYF. CDR3 in DNA: TGTGCCAGCAGCCATCTTAGCTCCGAGCAGTACTTC. The chain uses TRBV14 and TRBJ2-7; D unclear. V was clipped by 3 bases and J by 6 bases, with 9 bases between them. From germline, CDR1 is SGHDN and CDR2 FVKESK. This CDR3 has 12 residues.

The V and J genes are TRBV6-2 or TRBV6-3 and TRBJ1-5; D gene ambiguous. Trimming took off 0 bases at V and 6 bases at J, with 6 bases between the two ends. The V gene's germline CDR1 is MNHEY and CDR2 SVGEGT. The CDR3 runs 13 residues. In nucleotides, the CDR3 is TGTGCCAGCAGTTACTCGTTCTCTCAGCCCCAGCATTTT. As protein: CASSYSFSQPQHF.

This chain links TRBV27 with TRBJ2-5; D may be TRBD1 or TRBD2 (6 bases each). The assigned J gene may be wrong: the sequence end matches TRBJ2-7 better. CDR1 is MNHEY and CDR2 is SMNVEV in the germline V gene (reference sequence). The CDR3 runs 15 residues. The CDR3 region is CASSRVGGENYEQYF. CDR3 sequence (DNA): TGTGCCAGCAGCCGCGTCGGGGGCGAGAACTACGAGCAGTACTTC.

This clonotype was seen at least ten times. As DNA, the CDR3 is TGCAGCGTTGAAGATATAAGGGGTGAGCAGTACTTC. Translating gives CSVEDIRGEQYF. This chain links TRBV29-1 with TRBJ2-7; possible D gene TRBD1, 5 bases. The V end lost 0 bases, the J end lost 7 bases, and 10 bases lay between the germline ends. The germline CDR1 and CDR2 sequences are SQVTM and ANQGSEA. The CDR3 extends over 12 amino acids.

This clonotype was seen only a few times. V gene TRBV6-1 combines with J gene TRBJ2-7; D is possibly TRBD1 or TRBD2 (5 bases each). The CDR3 loop spans 14 amino acids. Trimming pared 1 base from V and 3 bases from J, leaving 10 bases between. The germline gives CDR1 MNHNS, CDR2 SASEGT. DNA for the CDR3: TGTGCCAGCAGTGAAGGGGGGACCAACTACGAGCAGTACTTC. This sequence encodes CASSEGGTNYEQYF.

J is TRBJ2-2 and V is TRBV15; D is perhaps TRBD2 (6 bases). The CDR3 spans 13 residues. Germline values: CDR1 LNHNV, CDR2 YYDKDF (reference sequence). V shed 6 bases and J shed 4 bases, with 9 bases lying between them. The CDR3, as DNA: TGTGCCACCAGGGTGGAGGGCACCGGGGAGCTGTTTTTT. Its translation is CATRVEGTGELFF.

The rearrangement links TRBV29-1 to TRBJ2-7, with 10 nucleotides matching TRBD1. Germline V gives CDR1 SQVTM, CDR2 ANQGSEA. This CDR3 is 14 amino acids long. Losses at the gene ends were 0 bases for V and 5 bases for J; bases not matched to a gene: 4. The CDR3 protein is CSVEDSGTGDEQYF. The DNA for the CDR3 is TGCAGCGTTGAAGACTCCGGGACAGGGGACGAGCAGTACTTC.

This clonotype was counted only a few times. This chain connects TRBV20-1 to TRBJ2-7, with D maybe TRBD2 (6 bases). The germline gives CDR1 DFQATT, CDR2 SNEGSKA (reference sequence). CDR3 size: 13 residues. Between the trimmed V and J ends, which lost 3 bases and 4 bases, there was a span of 13 bases. DNA of the CDR3: TGCAGTGCTAGGGCTAGCGATGGGTACGAGCAGTACTTC. It codes for CSARASDGYEQYF.

This clonotype was picked up many times. This chain connects TRBV10-3 to TRBJ1-2; the D gene is possibly TRBD1 (6 bases). The CDR3 loop spans 13 amino acids. CDR1 and CDR2 (germline): ENHRY, SYGVKD. Trimming pared 2 bases from V and 4 bases from J, leaving 8 bases between. The CDR3 protein is CAISEKGGYGYTF. The CDR3 coding sequence is TGTGCCATCAGTGAGAAAGGGGGCTATGGCTACACCTTC.

The CDR3, as DNA: TGCAGTGCCACAGGGATCGAGAAAGAGACCCAGTACTTC. Its protein is CSATGIEKETQYF. The chain couples TRBV20-1 to TRBJ2-5, with D perhaps matching TRBD1 (6 bases). This CDR3 is 13 amino acids long. CDR1 is DFQATT and CDR2 is SNEGSKA in the germline V gene (reference sequence). Trimming removed 6 bases from V and 3 bases from J, with 14 bases in between.

The chain combines TRBV29-1 with TRBJ2-7; either TRBD1 or TRBD2 may fit D (7 bases each). This CDR3 spans 12 amino acids. From germline, CDR1 is SQVTM and CDR2 ANQGSEA. Here the CDR3 reads CGGGDRVGEQYF. The CDR3 region has the DNA TGCGGCGGGGGTGACAGGGTTGGGGAGCAGTACTTC.

V usage is TRBV11-2 and J usage is TRBJ2-1; D may be TRBD2 (6 bases). The CDR3 has 11 residues. Trimming left V 6 bases short and J 10 bases short, with 10 bases between. From germline, CDR1 is SGHAT and CDR2 FQNNGV. The CDR3 nucleotides read TGTGCCAGCAGTCTAGCGCCCGAGCAGTTCTTC. Its protein product is CASSLAPEQFF.

Written as DNA, the CDR3 is TGCAGTGCACAGACAGGCCAAGAGACCCAGTACTTC. It is translated as CSAQTGQETQYF. This rearrangement joins TRBV20-1 to TRBJ2-5, with D perhaps matching TRBD1 (6 bases). Deletions cut 6 bases from V and 1 base from J, with 9 bases between. This CDR3 contains 12 residues. Per germline, CDR1 DFQATT and CDR2 SNEGSKA (reference sequence).

The CDR3 spells CAWSSDGGNEQFF. The CDR3 region has the DNA TGTGCCTGGTCTAGCGATGGAGGCAATGAGCAGTTCTTC. The genes are TRBV30 and TRBJ2-1, with D maybe TRBD2 (6 bases). The germline gives CDR1 GTSNPN, CDR2 SVGIG (reference sequence). The CDR3 runs to 13 residues. V was clipped by 5 bases and J by 6 bases, with 14 bases between them.

Concerning this clonotype: The junction shows a germline mismatch at one end, possibly a read error. This rearrangement joins TRBV2 to TRBJ2-1; TRBD2 agrees at 16 bases. The V gene's germline CDR1 is SNHLY and CDR2 FYNNEI. The CDR3 is made up of 17 amino acids. In DNA form, the CDR3 reads TGTGCCATGCTGGGACTAGCGGGAGGGGAAGCTTACAGTGAGCAGTTCTTC. Translated, it gives CAMLGLAGGEAYSEQFF.

This clonotype has a handful of counts. The chain combines TRBV7-2 with TRBJ2-3, with D possibly being TRBD2 (7 bases). Germline V gene lookup returns CDR1 SGHTA and CDR2 FQGNSA. Trimming removed 2 bases from V and 1 base from J, with 16 bases in between. This CDR3 region has 17 residues. CDR3 amino acids: CASSLLGGGHRTDTQYF. The DNA for the CDR3 is TGTGCCAGCAGCTTACTGGGGGGGGGCCACCGCACAGATACGCAGTATTTT.

V is TRBV20-1 and J is TRBJ2-3; D uncertain. Germline assignment: CDR1 DFQATT and CDR2 SNEGSKA (reference sequence). The CDR3 covers 15 residues. The V end lost 0 bases, the J end lost 5 bases, and 15 bases lay between the germline ends. The chain's CDR3 is CSARDSTTQGDTQYF. CDR3 DNA: TGCAGTGCTAGAGATTCGACAACCCAAGGAGATACGCAGTATTTT.

The chain has TRBV20-1 and TRBJ2-7; 16 bases are a match to TRBD2. The J segment lost 2 bases and the V segment lost 6 bases, leaving 10 bases of the junction unmatched. Germline assignment: CDR1 DFQATT and CDR2 SNEGSKA (reference sequence). CDR3 length equals 17 residues. The CDR3: CSAEGLAGGGPTYEQYF. The CDR3, as DNA: TGCAGTGCCGAGGGACTAGCGGGAGGGGGCCCCACCTACGAGCAGTACTTC.

This rearrangement joins TRBV7-8 to TRBJ2-1; tentative D call: TRBD2 (6 bases). V lost 5 bases to trimming and J lost 7 bases, with 15 bases between them. Germline V gene sequence: CDR1 SGHVS, CDR2 FQNEAQ. CDR3 length equals 14 residues. The CDR3 loop reads CASSPRDFVNEQFF. CDR3 in DNA: TGTGCCAGCAGCCCCCGGGACTTCGTAAATGAGCAGTTCTTC.

Concerning this clonotype: Given a much more abundant clone one base away, this may be a read error. The chain has TRBV7-2 and TRBJ2-5; D is unclear. CDR1 and CDR2 from the germline V gene are SGHTA and FQGNSA. The germline V and J ends were trimmed by 0 bases and 11 bases, with 10 bases remaining between them. There are 12 residues in the CDR3. CDR3 residues: CASSLAGAKQYF. As DNA, the CDR3 is TGTGCCAGCAGCTTAGCCGGCGCCAAGCAGTACTTC.

J is TRBJ2-1 and V is TRBV20-1; 9 positions agree with TRBD2. With V trimmed by 5 bases and J by 4 bases, 6 bases remained unmatched. The CDR3 contains 14 residues. The germline V gene has CDR1 DFQATT and CDR2 SNEGSKA (reference sequence). CDR3 sequence: CSAPIAGVYNEQFF. The CDR3 region has the DNA TGCAGTGCTCCCATAGCGGGAGTGTACAATGAGCAGTTCTTC.